Each of the 11 T cell receptor beta chains below was sequenced from the same sample in a study of T cells in Graves' hyperthyroidism and ophthalmopathy. Amplification yielded TCR beta CDR3 regions, with RNA transcripts as the source. The HTBI set primed first-round TCR CDR3 RT-PCR. In TCRdb, the multiplex PCR reads were re-called with MiXCR into one record per CDR3 protein. The data show 400,000 or so distinct CDR3 sequences, 11% to 15% seen once. Sequencing was performed on blood. All receptors derive from a middle-aged man with Graves' ophthalmopathy.

About this clonotype: Possible read error: a much larger clone is one base away. The chain employs TRBV5-1 and TRBJ2-1; D uncertain. The CDR3 spans 16 residues. CDR1 is SGHRS and CDR2 is YFSETQ in the germline V gene. The DNA of the CDR3 is TGCACCAGCAGCTTGATGGCCTCCAGCTCCTACAATGAGCAGTTCTTC. This gives the protein CTSSLMASSSYNEQFF.

This clonotype turned up a few times. The genes are TRBV28 and TRBJ2-7; the match to TRBD1 covers 7 bases. The CDR3 spans 14 residues. Germline values: CDR1 MDHEN, CDR2 SYDVKM. J gave up 6 bases and V 3 bases, and 8 bases lay outside the gene matches. CDR3 coding DNA: TGTGCCAGCAGTTTGATACAGGGGATATCCGAGCAGTACTTC. It encodes CASSLIQGISEQYF.

The rearrangement uses TRBV5-1 and TRBJ2-7; 9 bases are a match to TRBD1. This CDR3 comprises 15 residues. V lost 4 bases, J lost 1 base, and 6 bases stayed unmatched. The germline V gene encodes CDR1 SGHRS and CDR2 YFSETQ. This chain's CDR3 is CASSARQGGSYEQYF. The CDR3 coding sequence is TGCGCCAGCAGCGCCCGACAGGGGGGTTCCTACGAGCAGTACTTC.

This clonotype was seen many times. The genes are TRBV7-6 and TRBJ2-7; TRBD1 or TRBD2 may be the D gene (5 bases each). V was pared by 1 base and J by 3 bases, with 13 bases between. CDR1 is SGHVS and CDR2 is FNYEAQ in the germline V gene. CDR3 length: 15 residues. The DNA for the CDR3 is TGTGCCAGCAGCTTAGGAACGGGACCCGACTACGAGCAGTACTTC. It yields the protein CASSLGTGPDYEQYF.

V gene TRBV5-4 combines with J gene TRBJ2-3, with 7 bases lining up with TRBD1. Germline V gene data show CDR1 as SGHNT and CDR2 as YYREEE (reference sequence). V gave up 3 bases and J gave up 4 bases; unmatched junction bases: 8. This CDR3 has 15 residues. The CDR3 DNA sequence: TGTGCCAGCAGCTCACGACAGGGTGGGGCAGATACGCAGTATTTT. Residues: CASSSRQGGADTQYF.

There are many counts of this clonotype. This rearrangement joins TRBV7-8 to TRBJ2-3, with 8 bases aligning to TRBD2. The ends lost 5 bases at V and 4 bases at J; junction bases unmatched: 5. CDR1 and CDR2 from the germline V gene are SGHVS and FQNEAQ. CDR3 length: 14 residues. The chain's CDR3 is CASSRTGGADTQYF. As DNA, the CDR3 is TGTGCCAGCAGCCGAACCGGGGGGGCAGATACGCAGTATTTT.

This clonotype was seen many times. The chain links TRBV2 to TRBJ1-2; D not certain. This CDR3 comprises 14 residues. Germline CDR1 SNHLY, CDR2 FYNNEI. Trimming pared 5 bases from V and 0 bases from J, leaving 10 bases between. The CDR3 is CASSLDKANYGYTF. CDR3 nucleotides: TGTGCCAGCAGTTTAGACAAAGCTAACTATGGCTACACCTTC. The whole variable domain, remainder taken from reference TRBV2 and TRBJ1-2, is EPEVTQTPSHQVTQMGQEVILRCVPISNHLYFYWYRQILGQKVEFLVSFYNNEISEKSEIFDDQFSVERPDGSNFTLKIRSTKLEDSAMYFCASSLDKANYGYTFGSGTRLTVV.

This clonotype has at least ten counts. This sequence joins TRBV7-8 and TRBJ2-1; 10 nucleotides agree with TRBD2. CDR1 is SGHVS and CDR2 is FQNEAQ in the germline V gene. V was pared by 0 bases and J by 8 bases, with 13 bases of the junction left unmatched. CDR3 length equals 18 residues. The CDR3 here is CASSLAQASGSRFYEQFF. For the CDR3, the DNA is TGTGCCAGCAGCTTAGCTCAGGCTAGCGGGAGTAGATTTTATGAGCAGTTCTTC.

This clonotype came up many times. The J gene is TRBJ1-5, the V gene TRBV3-1; TRBD1 agrees at 7 bases. The germline V gene encodes CDR1 LGHDT and CDR2 YNNKEL (reference sequence). The trim removed 1 base at V and 3 bases at J, leaving 6 bases unmatched. CDR3 length equals 16 residues. DNA for the CDR3: TGTGCCAGCAGCCAAGGACAGGGTGGAATCAATCAGCCCCAGCATTTT. As protein: CASSQGQGGINQPQHF.

Many counts were recorded for this clonotype. The V gene is TRBV6-1, the J gene TRBJ1-1; 8 bases are a match to TRBD1. The germline V gene encodes CDR1 MNHNS and CDR2 SASEGT. The CDR3 has 14 amino acids. V dropped 7 bases and J dropped 0; count of bases not matched to a gene: 4. CDR3 sequence: CASTRTGMNTEAFF. The CDR3 DNA follows: TGTGCCAGCACTAGGACAGGGATGAACACTGAAGCTTTCTTT.

This clonotype was recorded once. A much larger clone lies one base from this, so it may be a read error. CDR3 nucleotides: TGTGCCAGCAGTTTAAACCACATTCAGTACTTC. Protein sequence: CASSLNHIQYF. The chain has TRBV12-3 or TRBV12-4 and TRBJ2-4; D ambiguous. The V end was cut by 2 bases, the J end by 8 bases, with 4 bases between. The CDR3 spans 11 residues.